A single sample is the source of the 30 T cell receptor beta chains below, sequenced in a study of blood T cells in healthy people across ages. Primed by a sample-barcoded 5' primer and a J-beta primer mix, a second PCR proceeded for roughly 6 to 12 cycles. One entry per CDR3 protein, called by TCRdb with MiXCR from the 5' RACE reads. The table includes some 1.4 million distinct CDR3 sequences, approximately 40% detected once. The sequenced sample consisted of blood. The receptors were gathered from a woman in her late teens or twenties in good health.

The chain links TRBV7-9 to TRBJ2-3; the D call may be TRBD1 or TRBD2 (5 bases each). Per the germline V gene, CDR1 is SEHNR and CDR2 is FQNEAQ (reference sequence). This CDR3 region has 16 residues. With 3 bases removed from V and 2 bases from J, the gap between germline ends came to 15 bases. CDR3 sequence (DNA): TGTGCCAGCAGCTTTATGGGGACCGGCTCCACAGATACGCAGTATTTT. Amino acid sequence: CASSFMGTGSTDTQYF.

This chain uses TRBV4-3 with TRBJ2-7; 12 bases fit TRBD2. Gene TRBJ2-5 matches the end of the DNA better, so the J call may be wrong. Germline V gene lookup returns CDR1 LGHNA and CDR2 YSLEER. The length of the CDR3 is 17 residues. The CDR3 loop is CASSPGLAGTAGETQYF. CDR3 sequence (DNA): TGCGCCAGCAGCCCAGGACTAGCGGGAACCGCCGGGGAGACCCAGTACTTC.

This clonotype was seen a handful of times. The chain recombines TRBV5-1 with TRBJ2-3; TRBD1 might be the D (5 bases). The CDR3 sequence is 17 residues long. The germline V gene has CDR1 SGHRS and CDR2 YFSETQ. The V end lost 3 bases, the J end lost 4 bases, and 21 bases lay between the germline ends. CDR3 region: CASSSHHRTRGPDTQYF. In nucleotides, the CDR3 is TGCGCCAGCAGCTCCCACCACCGGACACGAGGCCCAGATACGCAGTATTTT.

The CDR3 DNA sequence: TGCAGTGCCGGCTCCGGGACTAGCGGGGGGGATACGCAGTATTTT. Amino acid sequence: CSAGSGTSGGDTQYF. The chain uses TRBV20-1 and TRBJ2-3, with TRBD2 matching over 15 bases. Germline-derived CDR1 and CDR2 are DFQATT and SNEGSKA (reference sequence). The CDR3 contains 15 residues. The V segment lost 6 bases and the J segment 6 bases; nucleotides outside the gene matches: 7.

A few counts support this clonotype. The chain recombines TRBV10-3 with TRBJ1-1; TRBD1 might be the D (5 bases). In germline, CDR1 is ENHRY, CDR2 SYGVKD. The CDR3 has 13 residues. V gave up 9 bases and J gave up 5 bases, with 16 bases separating them. The CDR3 protein is CAIRGTQGTEAFF. Written as DNA, the CDR3 is TGTGCCATAAGGGGAACCCAGGGAACTGAAGCTTTCTTT.

The chain recombines TRBV20-1 with TRBJ2-3; 15 bases are a match to TRBD2. V was clipped by 6 bases and J by 4 bases; unmatched bases: 5. This CDR3 is built from 15 residues. In germline, CDR1 is DFQATT, CDR2 SNEGSKA (reference sequence). The CDR3 DNA reads TGCAGTGCAGAGGGACTAGCGGGAGGATCAGATACGCAGTATTTT. Its translation is CSAEGLAGGSDTQYF.

This chain uses TRBV12-3 or TRBV12-4 with TRBJ1-4; D is unclear. V lost 3 bases and J lost 0, with 14 bases in between. This CDR3 has 17 residues. CDR3 bases: TGTGCCAGCAGTTTTATGACGGCACCTTCAACTAATGAAAAACTGTTTTTT. This codes for CASSFMTAPSTNEKLFF.

The V call is TRBV5-1, the J call TRBJ1-1; D may be TRBD1 (6 bases). The CDR3 is 14 amino acids. CDR1 is SGHRS and CDR2 is YFSETQ in the germline V gene. V was shortened by 3 bases and J by 5 bases, with 14 bases between the two germline ends. The CDR3 is CASSSQGKITEAFF. DNA of the CDR3: TGCGCCAGCAGCTCACAGGGAAAGATAACTGAAGCTTTCTTT.

Details on this clonotype: Germline is not matched at one junction end, which may reflect a read error. The chain couples TRBV9 to TRBJ2-1, with D maybe TRBD2 (6 bases). The CDR3 covers 15 residues. Germline loops: CDR1 SGDLS, CDR2 YYNGEE. In DNA, the CDR3 is TGTGCCGGGCCAAGGAGGGTGACCCTCTACAAGGAGCAGTTCTTC. Protein sequence: CAGPRRVTLYKEQFF.

The rearrangement links TRBV6-2 or TRBV6-3 to TRBJ1-2; 7 bases are a match to TRBD1. The CDR3 has 15 residues. Germline V gene sequence: CDR1 MNHEY, CDR2 SVGEGT. V was clipped by 2 bases and J by 2 bases; unmatched bases: 5. The CDR3 spells CASSYGTAVNYGYTF. In nucleotides, the CDR3 is TGTGCCAGCAGTTACGGGACAGCCGTAAACTATGGCTACACCTTC.

This clonotype was picked up a small number of times. The chain employs TRBV20-1 and TRBJ2-3; 7 bases are a match to TRBD2. This CDR3 contains 14 residues. After removal of 3 bases from V and 3 bases from J, the junction contained 6 bases not matched to a gene. Germline V lookup: CDR1 DFQATT, CDR2 SNEGSKA (reference sequence). In nucleotides, the CDR3 is TGCAGTGCTAGCGGGGGGAGCCGGACAGATACGCAGTATTTT. Its translation: CSASGGSRTDTQYF.

This clonotype came up a few times. The CDR3 is CSAGSGGRAYGYTF. The CDR3 DNA sequence: TGCAGTGCTGGAAGTGGCGGACGTGCCTATGGCTACACCTTC. The chain employs TRBV20-1 and TRBJ1-2; D gene ambiguous. Germline CDR1 and CDR2: DFQATT and SNEGSKA (reference sequence). The CDR3 has 14 residues. The V end was cut by 5 bases, the J end by 4 bases, with 17 bases between.

This clonotype was picked up a small number of times. The chain has TRBV2 and TRBJ2-5, with 8 bases fitting TRBD1. This CDR3 has 15 amino acids. The V gene's germline CDR1 is SNHLY and CDR2 FYNNEI. J lost 4 bases, V lost 0 bases, and 4 bases had no gene match. As DNA, the CDR3 is TGTGCCAGCAGTGAAGCTGGGCAGGGGGCAGAGACCCAGTACTTC. Its protein product is CASSEAGQGAETQYF.

V and J are TRBV3-1 and TRBJ2-1, with D uncertain. V was clipped by 0 bases and J by 10 bases, with 16 bases between them. The CDR3 sequence is 15 residues long. CDR1 LGHDT and CDR2 YNNKEL come from the germline V gene (reference sequence). This CDR3 is CASSQDPTGVREQFF. The CDR3 region has the DNA TGTGCCAGCAGCCAAGATCCGACTGGGGTTCGGGAGCAGTTCTTC.

Notes on this clonotype: One base away lies a much larger clone, so this may be a sequencing read error. This chain connects TRBV21-1 to TRBJ2-1; the listed D gene, TRBD2, was not tested against the DNA. TRBV21-1 is noted as a pseudogene. This CDR3 has 16 amino acids. Here the CDR3 DNA reads TGTGCCAGCAGACGGGACCCTAGCGGGCCCTACAATGAGCAGTTCTTC. Amino acids: CASRRDPSGPYNEQFF.

In this sample, this clonotype turned up a few times. V usage is TRBV3-1 and J usage is TRBJ2-7; possible D gene TRBD2, 8 bases. CDR3 length: 14 residues. V dropped 4 bases and J dropped 7 bases, with 17 bases sitting between them. CDR1 and CDR2 from the germline V gene are LGHDT and YNNKEL (reference sequence). CDR3 residues: CASSLREGAREQYF. The DNA of the CDR3 is TGTGCCAGCAGCCTACGGGAGGGGGCGAGGGAGCAGTACTTC.

This clonotype was counted only a few times. The chain combines TRBV6-5 with TRBJ2-5, with D perhaps matching TRBD2 (6 bases). This CDR3 contains 13 residues. The V end was cut by 2 bases, the J end by 5 bases, with 9 bases between. In germline, CDR1 is MNHEY, CDR2 SVGAGI. The CDR3 sequence: CASSYPGVETQYF. CDR3 DNA sequence: TGTGCCAGCAGTTACCCGGGAGTGGAGACCCAGTACTTC.

This clonotype was seen many times. The chain has TRBV4-2 and TRBJ2-5, with 9 bases identical to TRBD2. With 3 bases clipped from V and 1 base from J, the junction kept 3 bases outside the gene matches. Germline CDR1 reads LGHNA; CDR2 reads YNFKEQ. CDR3 size: 15 residues. CDR3 sequence: CASSQSRGGQETQYF. CDR3 coding DNA: TGTGCCAGCAGCCAGTCGCGGGGGGGCCAAGAGACCCAGTACTTC.

For this clonotype: The junction does not match germline at one end; this may be a read error. The chain has TRBV27 and TRBJ2-3; 11 bases are a match to TRBD2. CDR3 length: 16 amino acids. Germline lookup yields CDR1 MNHEY and CDR2 SMNVEV (reference sequence). The CDR3: CASSSRLAGSTDMQYF. The CDR3 DNA reads TGTGCCAGCAGTTCCCGACTAGCGGGGAGCACAGATATGCAGTATTTT.

This clonotype was seen a handful of times. The CDR3 here is CASSYTGAGELFF. Written as DNA, the CDR3 is TGTGCCAGCAGTTACACAGGGGCCGGGGAGCTGTTTTTT. The chain employs TRBV6-6 and TRBJ2-2, with TRBD1 identical over 7 bases. Germline V gives CDR1 MNHNY, CDR2 SVGAGI (reference sequence). J gave up 6 bases and V 2 bases, and 0 bases lay outside the gene matches. The CDR3 consists of 13 residues.

This chain joins TRBV7-2 and TRBJ2-3, with D possibly being TRBD1 (6 bases). The CDR3 extends over 16 amino acids. Germline V gives CDR1 SGHTA, CDR2 FQGNSA. Trimming cost V 5 bases and J 0 bases, with 15 bases left between them. CDR3 region: CASSTGISTSTDTQYF. DNA for the CDR3: TGTGCCAGCAGCACAGGGATCTCTACTAGCACAGATACGCAGTATTTT. Drawing the rest from reference TRBV7-2 and TRBJ2-3, the complete variable domain is GAGVSQSPSNKVTEKGKDVELRCDPISGHTALYWYRQSLGQGLEFLIYFQGNSAPDKSGLPSDRFSAERTGGSVSTLTIQRTQQEDSAVYLCASSTGISTSTDTQYFGPGTRLTVL.

The V and J genes are TRBV7-8 and TRBJ1-1; no reliable D call. The CDR3 runs to 14 residues. V was cut by 1 base and J by 4 bases, with 10 bases left in between. Germline V CDR1 and CDR2: SGHVS, FQNEAQ. The DNA for the CDR3 is TGTGCCAGCAGCTTAGTTTCCGTCGTCACTGAAGCTTTCTTT. This gives the protein CASSLVSVVTEAFF.

This sequence joins TRBV5-1 and TRBJ2-2; TRBD1 is a possible D gene (5 bases). V was pared by 4 bases and J by 6 bases, with 13 bases between. This CDR3 is built from 14 residues. CDR1 and CDR2 (germline): SGHRS, YFSETQ. DNA of the CDR3: TGCGCCAGCAGCCTGACAGAGCCTCCCGGGGAGCTGTTTTTT. As protein: CASSLTEPPGELFF.

This clonotype was seen a handful of times. CDR3 in amino acids: CSAPLSSADYGYTF. The CDR3 DNA sequence: TGCAGTGCCCCGCTTTCGTCGGCGGACTATGGCTACACCTTC. V is TRBV20-1 and J is TRBJ1-2; D gene uncertain. V lost 6 bases and J 3 bases, leaving 17 bases between the germline ends. Germline CDR1 DFQATT, CDR2 SNEGSKA (reference sequence). The CDR3 loop spans 14 amino acids.

The chain uses TRBV6-5 and TRBJ2-1; D unclear. The DNA matches TRBJ2-7 better at its end, which makes the J call doubtful. Germline V lookup: CDR1 MNHEY, CDR2 SVGAGI. The CDR3 is made up of 12 amino acids. DNA of the CDR3: TGTGCCAGCAGGGCGCGAACCTACGAGCAGTACTTC. Translation: CASRARTYEQYF.

The chain employs TRBV19 and TRBJ2-2; D uncertain. V lost 4 bases and J lost 0, with 12 bases in between. CDR3 length: 16 amino acids. Germline V gene lookup returns CDR1 LNHDA and CDR2 SQIVND (reference sequence). The CDR3 DNA is TGTGCCAGTAGTAAAGAAATCCAGCCGAACACCGGGGAGCTGTTTTTT. Its protein product is CASSKEIQPNTGELFF.

In this sample, this clonotype turned up a few times. V usage is TRBV4-2 and J usage is TRBJ2-7; 7 bases map to TRBD2. The tail of the sequence fits TRBJ2-5 better, so the J call may be wrong. The CDR3 spans 14 residues. Germline V gene lookup returns CDR1 LGHNA and CDR2 YNFKEQ. In DNA form, the CDR3 reads TGTGCCAGCAGCCAAGGGATCGGGGGGGAGACCCAGTACTTC. Its translation: CASSQGIGGETQYF.

This rearrangement joins TRBV29-1 to TRBJ2-7, with TRBD2 matching 12 bases. The CDR3 is made up of 13 amino acids. Germline values: CDR1 SQVTM, CDR2 ANQGSEA. The CDR3 region is CSLRLAGADEQYF. DNA for the CDR3: TGCAGTCTGAGACTAGCGGGAGCGGATGAGCAGTACTTC.

The rearrangement joins TRBV21-1 to TRBJ2-2. TRBV21-1 is classified as a pseudogene. The CDR3 runs to 15 residues. The CDR3, as DNA: TGTACCAGCAGCAAAGAGGTCAGAAACACCGGGGAGCTGTTTTTT. Translation: CTSSKEVRNTGELFF.

The rearrangement links TRBV10-3 to TRBJ2-1; no clear D. This CDR3 comprises 17 residues. Deletions cut 6 bases from V and 2 bases from J, with 20 bases between. Germline V gives CDR1 ENHRY, CDR2 SYGVKD. CDR3 region: CAIRKPSRGSTYNEQFF. The CDR3 coding sequence is TGTGCCATCAGGAAACCGTCTAGAGGCAGCACCTACAATGAGCAGTTCTTC.